The rows below give T cell receptor beta chains drawn from one sample of a study of cytomegalovirus exposure and HLA in healthy donors. The repertoire was sequenced with immunoSEQ multiplex PCR; TCRdb's copy has only in-frame clones and lacks some. The sample gives 74,000 or so clones, roughly 79% of which show up once; less than 6% is in the top ten. The sequenced material came from PBMCs. The source is a male donor in good health and CMV-seropositive. Both conserved end residues are part of each CDR3. The D gene is left open where the match is weak.

TRBV7-9	NA	TRBJ2-7	CASSPGGEQYF
TRBV9	NA	TRBJ1-1	CASSVITGNTEAFF
TRBV7-9	NA	TRBJ1-5	CASSQGSGQPQHF
TRBV29-1	NA	TRBJ2-3	CSVEGVRPSTDTQYF
TRBV7-2	NA	TRBJ2-7	CASSMLTSVGYEQYF
TRBV20-1	NA	TRBJ2-7	CSATDNCEQYF
TRBV19	TRBD1	TRBJ1-3	CASRGQGVGNTIYF
TRBV30	NA	TRBJ2-2	CAWSFLRGELFF
TRBV28	TRBD1	TRBJ1-1	CASSTLTSGQGALRLGNTEAFF
TRBV28	NA	TRBJ2-2	CASTRDFRVTIGELFF
TRBV9	TRBD2	TRBJ2-3	CASPSGFTDTQYF
TRBV6-5	NA	TRBJ2-5	CASSPLRGQETQYF
TRBV10-2	NA	TRBJ2-1	CASSDSRDYNEQFF
TRBV6-5	TRBD1	TRBJ2-7	CASSYSRLGQSYEQYF
TRBV7-9	NA	TRBJ2-5	CASSLRRGWTQYF
TRBV6-1	NA	TRBJ1-3	CASSEDYLRSGVGGNTIYF
TRBV19	NA	TRBJ2-2	CASEPFDGELFF
TRBV7-2	NA	TRBJ1-5	CASSLYLRDGKKTNQPQHF
TRBV6-4	TRBD1	TRBJ1-5	CASTYRDRITFSNQPQHF
TRBV19	TRBD1	TRBJ2-2	CASTPWGTGGAGELFF
TRBV9	TRBD2	TRBJ2-7	CASSPTGTSDYEQYF
TRBV18	TRBD1	TRBJ1-1	CASSPQDRGPMNTEAFF
TRBV5-1	NA	TRBJ2-6	CASSQTASGANVLTF
TRBV6-5	TRBD1	TRBJ1-2	CASSYPDRGGYTF
TRBV11-3	NA	TRBJ2-1	CASSLDRLNNEQFF
TRBV6-5	NA	TRBJ2-7	CASKGGAGPSYEQYF
TRBV6-4	TRBD1	TRBJ1-2	CASSPGTGHYGYTF
TRBV5-4	NA	TRBJ2-7	CASSFPAAYEQYF
TRBV7-9	NA	TRBJ1-2	CASSSLSYGYTF
TRBV10-3	NA	TRBJ1-2	CAITPDRQNYGYTF
TRBV6-5	TRBD2	TRBJ2-1	CASSQTSGGYNEQFF
TRBV12-2	NA	TRBJ1-1	CASRFMLWDRADINGTEAFF
TRBV28	TRBD1	TRBJ1-5	CASSRQGRDQPQHF
TRBV6-5	TRBD2	NA	CASGRTSFDEQYF
TRBV27	NA	TRBJ2-7	CASSERTRGTYEQYF
TRBV7-8	TRBD1	TRBJ1-2	CASSFGQVKNYGYTF
TRBV11-2	TRBD2	TRBJ2-3	CASSSPQGLADPTDTQYF
TRBV4-1	NA	TRBJ2-7	CASSQDRAGPYEQYF
TRBV29-1	NA	TRBJ1-1	CSVDRYYTEAFF
TRBV10-3	NA	TRBJ2-4	CAISETKNIQYF
TRBV7-6	TRBD2	TRBJ2-1	CASSPGLAGERGPTEQFF